The T cell receptor (beta chain) described here comes from a study of response to subunit inactivated influenza vaccine. The length of the CDR3 is 16 residues. The V and J ends lost 5 bases and 6 bases, in that order; junction bases with no gene match: 10. TCRdb recomputed calls from the RT-PCR reads with MiXCR, one row per CDR3 protein. Of more than 450,000 distinct CDR3 sequences listed, over 9% are singletons. These data also formed part of another study, on T cells expressing NK-cell markers. This second report adds: Generation of TCR beta cDNA was performed by 5'RACE template switching incorporating UMIs. Sorting of alpha-beta TCR T cells alone was achieved in several experiments with an anti-gamma-delta TCR antibody.

The origin of this receptor is a man between 50 and 59 years old who received an inactivated influenza vaccine. The material was PBMCs from blood, obtained on the day of vaccination. The V and J genes are TRBV12-3 or TRBV12-4 and TRBJ2-3; 11 nucleotides align to TRBD1. CDR3: CASSIGTGGPTDTQYF. DNA for the CDR3: TGTGCCAGCAGTATCGGGACAGGGGGACCCACGGATACGCAGTATTTT.